The 24 T cell receptor beta chains listed next were all sequenced from one sample in a study of OX40 agonist ivuxolimab in advanced cancers. Using immunoSEQ multiplex PCR, the repertoire was profiled, and TCRdb retains in-frame clones only, with some absent. The sample holds fewer than 80,000 clones, around 90% seen once. This specimen consisted of CD4+ or CD8+ T cells sorted from blood, obtained in a trial of the OX40 agonist ivuxolimab. These receptors were taken from an adult with an advanced solid tumor such as melanoma, head and neck, liver or kidney cancer.

The V call is TRBV7-2, the J call TRBJ1-1, with no clear D. CDR3 length: 12 amino acids. The V gene's germline CDR1 is SGHTA and CDR2 FQGNSA. Trimming removed 5 bases at V and 9 bases at J, with 13 bases between. DNA for the CDR3: TGTGCCAGCAGCCCATTCCATGGGCAAGCTTTCTTT. Translated, it gives CASSPFHGQAFF.

About this clone: This sample also contains other DNA sequences that code for the same CDR3. V gene TRBV19 combines with J gene TRBJ1-5, with D perhaps TRBD1 (5 bases). The V gene lost 2 bases and the J gene lost 7 bases, with 9 bases spanning the gap. This CDR3 has 13 residues. Germline CDR1 and CDR2: LNHDA and SQIVND (reference sequence). The CDR3 loop is CASSIRGRQPQHF. The CDR3 bases are TGTGCCAGTAGTATAAGGGGCCGGCAGCCCCAGCATTTT.

The CDR3 DNA reads as TGTGCCAGCAACGACAGGGCTAGAGAGACCCAGTACTTC. Encoded protein: CASNDRARETQYF. This chain joins TRBV6-6 and TRBJ2-5, with TRBD1 identical over 7 bases. CDR1 MNHNY and CDR2 SVGAGI come from the germline V gene (reference sequence). CDR3 length: 13 amino acids. V dropped 7 bases and J dropped 4; count of bases not matched to a gene: 6.

The V gene is TRBV7-3, the J gene TRBJ2-1, with TRBD1 identical over 9 bases. The CDR3 extends over 15 amino acids. The ends lost 3 bases at V and 8 bases at J; junction bases unmatched: 8. The V gene's germline CDR1 is SGHTA and CDR2 FQGTGA. CDR3 sequence: CASSLTPDRGDEQFF. CDR3 nucleotides: TGTGCCAGCAGCTTGACCCCGGACAGGGGAGATGAGCAGTTCTTC.

The rearrangement links TRBV10-3 to TRBJ1-1, with 8 bases aligning to TRBD1. V lost 10 bases, J lost 5 bases, and 15 bases stayed unmatched. The CDR3 length is 15 residues. Germline assignment: CDR1 ENHRY and CDR2 SYGVKD. DNA of the CDR3: TGTGCCACCGCAAAAGGAACAGGGGGGGGAACTGAAGCTTTCTTT. This translates into CATAKGTGGGTEAFF.

The J gene is TRBJ2-7, the V gene TRBV4-1; D tentatively reads TRBD1 or TRBD2 (5 bases each). The V end lost 4 bases, the J end lost 6 bases, and 13 bases lay between the germline ends. Germline CDR1 reads MGHRA; CDR2 reads YSYEKL. CDR3 length equals 13 residues. The CDR3 reads CASSRREGREQYF. The CDR3 region has the DNA TGCGCCAGCAGCCGAAGAGAGGGGCGCGAGCAGTACTTC.

In DNA form, the CDR3 reads TGTTCCGGGGGAGATCAGCCCCAGCATTTT. Translating it yields CSGGDQPQHF. The gene calls are TRBV6-1 and TRBJ1-5; tentatively, D is TRBD1 (5 bases). This CDR3 spans 10 amino acids. Germline V gene sequence: CDR1 MNHNS, CDR2 SASEGT.

The CDR3 region is CASSLKGRKNTGELFF. The CDR3 DNA sequence: TGTGCCAGCAGCTTGAAAGGCAGGAAGAACACCGGGGAGCTGTTTTTT. The chain has TRBV5-6 and TRBJ2-2; D unclear. Per the germline V gene, CDR1 is SGHDT and CDR2 is YYEEEE. With 1 base removed from V and 1 base from J, the gap between germline ends came to 11 bases. The CDR3 has 16 residues.

The genes are TRBV28 and TRBJ2-3, with 9 bases identical to TRBD1. V gave up 5 bases and J gave up 4 bases; unmatched junction bases: 4. This CDR3 is built from 14 residues. The V gene's germline CDR1 is MDHEN and CDR2 SYDVKM. CDR3 region: CASSPRTGADTQYF. DNA of the CDR3: TGTGCCAGCAGTCCTCGGACAGGGGCAGATACGCAGTATTTT.

This clone was seen once. The V and J genes are TRBV5-1 and TRBJ2-1; 11 bases line up with TRBD2. The germline gives CDR1 SGHRS, CDR2 YFSETQ. This CDR3 has 16 residues. V shed 5 bases, J shed 0 bases, and the junction held 4 bases outside the gene matches. CDR3 residues: CASSSSGGISYNEQFF. The CDR3 DNA is TGCGCCAGCAGTTCTAGCGGGGGGATCTCCTACAATGAGCAGTTCTTC.

For the CDR3, the DNA is TGTGCCAGTAGTGGGAGGGAGGCAATCTCCGAGCAGTACTTC. Its protein product is CASSGREAISEQYF. The chain uses TRBV19 and TRBJ2-5, with TRBD2 identical over 7 bases. Judging by the DNA end, TRBJ2-7 fits better; the J call may be wrong. Germline assignment: CDR1 LNHDA and CDR2 SQIVND (reference sequence). The CDR3 is made up of 14 amino acids.

The rearrangement joins TRBV6-5 to TRBJ2-7, with D possibly called TRBD1 or TRBD2 (6 bases each). Germline lookup yields CDR1 MNHEY and CDR2 SVGAGI. Trimming shortened V by 2 bases and J by 1 base, and 12 bases separated the two germline ends. CDR3 size: 15 residues. The DNA of the CDR3 is TGTGCCAGCAGTTACGGGGGGCTAGGGTCCTACGAGCAGTACTTC. It translates to CASSYGGLGSYEQYF.

The genes are TRBV27 and TRBJ1-2; TRBD1 matches 9 bases. V was clipped by 0 bases and J by 6 bases; unmatched bases: 5. There are 15 residues in the CDR3. CDR1 is MNHEY, CDR2 SMNVEV, per germline (reference sequence). The CDR3, as DNA: TGTGCCAGCAGTTTATCGCGGGACAGGGAAAATGGCTACACCTTC. It codes for CASSLSRDRENGYTF.

The chain recombines TRBV19 with TRBJ2-7; D tentatively reads TRBD1 or TRBD2 (5 bases each). Between the trimmed V and J ends, which lost 6 bases and 6 bases, there was a span of 9 bases. CDR1 LNHDA and CDR2 SQIVND come from the germline V gene (reference sequence). The CDR3 contains 11 residues. The chain's CDR3 is CASRGVGEQYF. CDR3 nucleotides: TGTGCCAGTAGGGGGGTCGGCGAGCAGTACTTC.

This clone was seen a few times. The rearrangement uses TRBV7-2 and TRBJ2-1; 9 bases are shared with TRBD2. V dropped 5 bases and J dropped 9; count of bases not matched to a gene: 11. Germline CDR1 SGHTA, CDR2 FQGNSA. CDR3 length: 15 residues. CDR3 nucleotides: TGTGCCAGCAGCCGTAGGGCGGGAGGGCCGACTGAGCAGTTCTTC. Its translation is CASSRRAGGPTEQFF.

The rearrangement links TRBV7-2 to TRBJ1-2; possibly TRBD1 for D (5 bases). The CDR3 sequence is 13 residues long. Looked up from germline, CDR1 is SGHTA and CDR2 is FQGNSA. V lost 3 bases to trimming and J lost 8 bases, with 13 bases between them. The CDR3 is CASSLRGIKGYTF. In DNA, the CDR3 is TGTGCCAGCAGCTTGAGGGGAATTAAGGGCTACACCTTC.

The genes are TRBV14 and TRBJ1-2, with a weak D call TRBD1 (5 bases). Germline assignment: CDR1 SGHDN and CDR2 FVKESK. This CDR3 spans 15 amino acids. Trimming left V 1 base short and J 1 base short, with 10 bases between. The CDR3 loop reads CASSQVGQHNYGYTF. DNA for the CDR3: TGTGCCAGCAGCCAAGTAGGACAACATAACTATGGCTACACCTTC. The full variable domain, rest sourced from reference TRBV14 and TRBJ1-2, is EAGVTQFPSHSVIEKGQTVTLRCDPISGHDNLYWYRRVMGKEIKFLLHFVKESKQDESGMPNNRFLAERTGGTYSTLKVQPAELEDSGVYFCASSQVGQHNYGYTFGSGTRLTVV.

The chain carries TRBV6-5 and TRBJ1-1; TRBD1 matches at 7 bases. The junction had 12 bases not matched to a gene; V was cut back by 6 bases and J by 11 bases. CDR3 size: 13 residues. Germline V CDR1 and CDR2: MNHEY, SVGAGI. This CDR3 is CASRRGQVQVAFF. The CDR3 DNA reads as TGTGCCAGCAGGCGCGGACAGGTTCAGGTCGCTTTCTTT.

The rearrangement joins TRBV27 to TRBJ2-1, with no clear D. Germline V gene sequence: CDR1 MNHEY, CDR2 SMNVEV (reference sequence). The CDR3 totals 14 residues. Trimming took 2 bases from V and 5 from J, leaving 10 bases between them. The CDR3 nucleotides are TGTGCCAGCAGTTTACAGAACACCCACAATGAGCAGTTCTTC. It specifies CASSLQNTHNEQFF.

The genes are TRBV6-5 and TRBJ1-6; D is perhaps TRBD1 (6 bases). The CDR3 has 15 residues. Between the trimmed V and J ends, which lost 2 bases and 6 bases, there was a span of 11 bases. The germline V gene encodes CDR1 MNHEY and CDR2 SVGAGI. CDR3 loop: CASSYAQGSNSPLHF. Written as DNA, the CDR3 is TGTGCCAGCAGTTACGCGCAGGGGAGTAATTCACCCCTCCACTTT.

The chain couples TRBV28 to TRBJ2-1, with 9 positions matching TRBD1. CDR1 and CDR2 (germline): MDHEN, SYDVKM. The CDR3 extends over 16 amino acids. V lost 4 bases and J lost 5; bases outside the gene matches: 9. DNA of the CDR3: TGTGCCAGCAGTTCTCTGGGACAGGGTATTGACAATGAGCAGTTCTTC. The encoded protein is CASSSLGQGIDNEQFF.

This chain joins TRBV5-6 and TRBJ2-5, with D perhaps TRBD1 (5 bases). The CDR3 contains 11 residues. Germline CDR1 is SGHDT and CDR2 is YYEEEE. CDR3 coding DNA: TGTTCCTCGGGCAGGGTCGGTGAAGAGTACTTC. It translates to CSSGRVGEEYF.

The sample holds one count of this clone. The rearrangement links TRBV29-1 to TRBJ1-4; 9 nucleotides align to TRBD1. This CDR3 spans 14 amino acids. V lost 5 bases and J lost 5; bases outside the gene matches: 6. Germline CDR1 is SQVTM and CDR2 is ANQGSEA. CDR3 loop: CSVSGTGKNEKLFF. In DNA form, the CDR3 reads TGCAGCGTTTCCGGGACAGGGAAGAATGAAAAACTGTTTTTT.

The chain links TRBV19 to TRBJ1-3, with D unresolved. V was pared by 3 bases and J by 1 base, with 13 bases between. The CDR3 is 16 residues long. CDR1 is LNHDA, CDR2 SQIVND, per germline (reference sequence). DNA for the CDR3: TGTGCCAGTAGTATGTCTGTTATGGGTTCTGGAAACACCATATATTTT. As protein: CASSMSVMGSGNTIYF.